The T cell receptor (beta chain) under discussion was sequenced for a study of blood T cell repertoires in COVID-19. Across the study: Sample material is recorded as cDNA or gDNA derived from T cells, B-cell-depleted T cells, or PBMCs.

Per the authors' pipeline: Reference gene primer amplification gave estimated nucleated cell counts. Data came from immunoSEQ multiplex PCR; TCRdb stores just in-frame clones and leaves some out. Clonal size and the V and J genes are those of that table, whereas D and trimming came from the DNA. The repertoire consists of tens of thousands of clones, with 85% to 90% occurring once and the leading ten covering around 8.3%. Trimming at V came to 3 bases and at J to 3 bases, leaving 5 bases not matched to a gene. The CDR3 spans 15 residues. CDR1 MNHNS and CDR2 SASEGT come from the germline V gene. What was sequenced was peripheral blood. The V call is TRBV6-1, the J call TRBJ1-3; 7 bases are a match to TRBD1. The source of this sequence is a young man with active or convalescent COVID-19. In DNA form, the CDR3 reads TGTGCCAGCAGTGATCGAACAGGGGTTGGAAACACCATATATTTT. Amino acid sequence: CASSDRTGVGNTIYF.